The 6 T cell receptor beta chains reported below all come from one sample, sequenced in a study of blood T cell repertoires in COVID-19. Clones were read by immunoSEQ multiplex PCR, and TCRdb kept only the in-frame ones, dropping some. The data contain about 15,000 clones, around 90% of them singletons. The sequenced sample was peripheral blood. The receptors stem from a woman aged 70-85 years in a cohort sampled during active or convalescent COVID-19.

The V and J genes are TRBV6-5 and TRBJ1-1, with 7 positions matching TRBD1. The CDR3 sequence is 13 residues long. J lost 11 bases, V lost 7 bases, and 13 bases had no gene match. Germline V gives CDR1 MNHEY, CDR2 SVGAGI. CDR3 in amino acids: CASNALNRGVAFF. Written as DNA, the CDR3 is TGTGCCAGCAATGCGTTAAACAGGGGCGTTGCTTTCTTT.

The chain carries TRBV12-3 or TRBV12-4 and TRBJ2-1, with D maybe TRBD2 (5 bases). V lost 2 bases and J lost 10, with 9 bases in between. The CDR3 covers 12 residues. CDR3 coding DNA: TGTGCCAGCAGTTTACGGGGAAGGGAGCAGTTCTTC. Translation: CASSLRGREQFF.

Points on this clone: This same CDR3 is encoded by further DNA sequences in the sample. The chain uses TRBV7-9 and TRBJ2-3; TRBD1 matches at 8 bases. Germline V gene sequence: CDR1 SEHNR, CDR2 FQNEAQ (reference sequence). With 5 bases clipped from V and 0 bases from J, the junction kept 1 base outside the gene matches. The CDR3 has 14 amino acids. CDR3 nucleotide sequence: TGTGCCAGCAGCGGACAGGGTAGCACAGATACGCAGTATTTT. Protein product: CASSGQGSTDTQYF. Together with reference TRBV7-9 and TRBJ2-3, the CDR3 gives the full variable domain: DTGVSQNPRHKITKRGQNVTFRCDPISEHNRLYWYRQTLGQGPEFLTYFQNEAQLEKSRLLSDRFSAERPKGSFSTLEIQRTEQGDSAMYLCASSGQGSTDTQYFGPGTRLTVL.

V and J are TRBV6-4 and TRBJ2-3; 9 bases line up with TRBD2. After removal of 6 bases from V and 1 base from J, the junction contained 2 bases not matched to a gene. Germline values: CDR1 MRHNA, CDR2 SNTAGT. The CDR3 has 14 amino acids. DNA of the CDR3: TGTGCCAGCAGCGTAGCGGGGGGCACAGATACGCAGTATTTT. This encodes CASSVAGGTDTQYF.

The gene calls are TRBV15 and TRBJ2-6; 7 positions agree with TRBD2. The V and J ends lost 1 base and 0 bases, in that order; junction bases with no gene match: 0. The germline CDR1 and CDR2 sequences are LNHNV and YYDKDF (reference sequence). The CDR3 covers 16 residues. The CDR3 DNA sequence: TGTGCCACCAGCAGAGGGGGGGGCTCTGGGGCCAACGTCCTGACTTTC. This gives the protein CATSRGGGSGANVLTF. The variable domain in full, with the rest retrieved from reference TRBV15 and TRBJ2-6, is DAMVIQNPRYQVTQFGKPVTLSCSQTLNHNVMYWYQQKSSQAPKLLFHYYDKDFNNEADTPDNFQSRRPNTSFCFLDIRSPGLGDTAMYLCATSRGGGSGANVLTFGAGSRLTVL.

The chain uses TRBV5-1 and TRBJ2-3; no clear D. The CDR3 is 16 amino acids. V lost 1 base to trimming and J lost 0 bases, with 12 bases between them. Germline V CDR1 and CDR2: SGHRS, YFSETQ. In DNA, the CDR3 is TGCGCCAGCAGCTTGCTGACGGGTTTGAGCACAGATACGCAGTATTTT. Translated, it gives CASSLLTGLSTDTQYF.